These 26 T cell receptor beta chains share one sample of origin, sequenced in a study of T cell responses to AZD1222 COVID-19 vaccine (dated by TCRdb to the early 2020s). Reading the label with the study, this specimen's time point is: baseline before first vaccination. Library creation used the immunoSEQ multiplex PCR assay. What TCRdb holds here is the immuneACCESS table cut down to in-frame rearrangements. Part of the clones is not present; checked against another copy, under half of the missing clones reflect an unresolved V gene, and the others are unexplained. The sample records over 90,000 clones, approximately 84% of which are singletons. About 18% of the sample rests with the top ten. The sample in question was peripheral blood, obtained on day 0 of AZD1222 vaccination. These receptors originate from an adult in good health.

The V call is TRBV3-1 (or the pseudogene TRBV3-2), the J call TRBJ2-7, with 9 nucleotides matching TRBD1. Germline V CDR1 and CDR2: LGHDT, YNNKEL (reference sequence). The CDR3 consists of 14 residues. Unmatched junction bases numbered 4, after V lost 4 bases and J lost 3 bases. CDR3 region: CASSPGTGLYEQYF. The CDR3 DNA reads TGTGCCAGCAGCCCAGGGACAGGGCTCTACGAGCAGTACTTC.

CDR3 DNA sequence: TGTGCCAGCAGTCACCGGACAGGACCCACAGATACGCAGTATTTT. It encodes CASSHRTGPTDTQYF. The chain combines TRBV6-2 or TRBV6-3 with TRBJ2-3; TRBD1 agrees at 7 bases. Per germline, CDR1 MNHEY and CDR2 SVGEGT. CDR3 length equals 15 residues. The V segment lost 5 bases and the J segment 2 bases; nucleotides outside the gene matches: 7.

The J gene is TRBJ1-2, the V gene TRBV20-1; no reliable D call. Per germline, CDR1 DFQATT and CDR2 SNEGSKA (reference sequence). Trimming shortened V by 6 bases and J by 3 bases, and 5 bases separated the two germline ends. This CDR3 comprises 10 residues. CDR3 amino acids: CSAQDYGYTF. In nucleotides, the CDR3 is TGCAGTGCCCAGGACTATGGCTACACCTTC.

This chain joins TRBV6-4 and TRBJ1-1; D ambiguous. Trimming pared 7 bases from V and 5 bases from J, leaving 8 bases between. From germline, CDR1 is MRHNA and CDR2 SNTAGT. The length of the CDR3 is 11 residues. CDR3: CASKEGTEAFF. The CDR3 DNA sequence: TGTGCCAGCAAAGAGGGTACTGAAGCTTTCTTT.

The chain has TRBV4-2 and TRBJ1-6; D is unclear. The CDR3 consists of 16 residues. CDR1 is LGHNA and CDR2 is YNFKEQ in the germline V gene. Trimming pared 0 bases from V and 6 bases from J, leaving 12 bases between. CDR3 coding DNA: TGTGCCAGCAGCCAAGAGTGGAGGCAGGCTAATTCACCCCTCCACTTT. The encoded protein is CASSQEWRQANSPLHF.

The chain links TRBV4-3 to TRBJ2-7; 10 positions match TRBD2. Trimming at V came to 5 bases and at J to 4 bases, leaving 8 bases not matched to a gene. Germline V CDR1 and CDR2: LGHNA, YSLEER. This CDR3 region has 15 residues. CDR3 protein: CASSLGAGGPYEQYF. The DNA for the CDR3 is TGCGCCAGCAGCTTAGGAGCGGGAGGGCCTTACGAGCAGTACTTC.

This chain joins TRBV15 and TRBJ2-3, with no clear D. V was clipped by 3 bases and J by 7 bases, with 14 bases between them. Germline V gene lookup returns CDR1 LNHNV and CDR2 YYDKDF (reference sequence). The CDR3 loop spans 14 amino acids. The CDR3 nucleotides read TGTGCCACCAGCAGCCCTTCTCGCGGCTATACGCAGTATTTT. Its protein is CATSSPSRGYTQYF.

The genes are TRBV19 and TRBJ1-4; D may be TRBD1 (5 bases). V was pared by 7 bases and J by 6 bases, with 15 bases between. The germline V gene has CDR1 LNHDA and CDR2 SQIVND (reference sequence). CDR3 length equals 14 residues. The CDR3 bases are TGTGCCAGTACCCCGATGGGGGGAGATGAAAAACTGTTTTTT. Its translation: CASTPMGGDEKLFF.

The CDR3 DNA sequence: TGTGCCAGCAGCGTCCCGGGACAGGGGGCGAATGAGCAGTTCTTC. Its protein product is CASSVPGQGANEQFF. The chain combines TRBV11-3 with TRBJ2-1; TRBD1 agrees at 12 bases. Trimming cost V 5 bases and J 7 bases; bases outside gene matches: 6. CDR3 length: 15 amino acids. Germline-derived CDR1 and CDR2 are SGHNT and YENEEA.

The J gene is TRBJ2-4, the V gene TRBV18, with a possible D match to TRBD2 (6 bases). Germline V CDR1 and CDR2: KGHSH, LQKENI. The CDR3 extends over 14 amino acids. V gave up 6 bases and J gave up 8 bases, with 17 bases separating them. DNA for the CDR3: TGTGCCAGCTCCCCGGGACTGCCCTCGGACATTCAGTACTTC. This encodes CASSPGLPSDIQYF.

CDR3 nucleotides: TGTGCCAGCAGTTACCGGAGCCATCCGGACAGGGGAGCCAATGAGCAGTTCTTC. It specifies CASSYRSHPDRGANEQFF. V gene TRBV6-2 or TRBV6-3 combines with J gene TRBJ2-1; TRBD1 matches at 9 bases. The germline V gene has CDR1 MNHEY and CDR2 SVGEGT. Trimming cost V 2 bases and J 6 bases; bases outside gene matches: 14. The CDR3 sequence is 18 residues long.

CDR3 sequence (DNA): TGTGCCAGCAGTTTTAACTATGGCTACACCTTC. Its translation is CASSFNYGYTF. The chain couples TRBV28 to TRBJ1-2; the D is unclear. CDR3 length: 11 residues. The ends were cut back, 3 bases at V and 1 base at J, with 0 bases in the middle. CDR1 is MDHEN and CDR2 is SYDVKM in the germline V gene.

The chain links TRBV6-6 to TRBJ1-5; a possible D gene is TRBD1 (6 bases). Trimming removed 7 bases from V and 1 base from J, with 17 bases in between. Germline values: CDR1 MNHNY, CDR2 SVGAGI (reference sequence). This CDR3 has 16 residues. CDR3 DNA sequence: TGTGCCAGCAATGGGGGGCTTTCCCAAAGCAATCAGCCCCAGCATTTT. Residues: CASNGGLSQSNQPQHF.

The chain recombines TRBV5-5 with TRBJ2-6; D not certain. Germline CDR1 is SGHKS and CDR2 is YYEKEE (reference sequence). CDR3 length equals 17 residues. The ends were cut back, 0 bases at V and 0 bases at J, with 10 bases in the middle. CDR3 DNA sequence: TGTGCCAGCAGCTTGGGTACAGCCACCTCTGGGGCCAACGTCCTGACTTTC. This encodes CASSLGTATSGANVLTF.

The chain links TRBV18 to TRBJ1-5; D gene unclear. There are 16 residues in the CDR3. Trimming took off 2 bases at V and 0 bases at J, with 11 bases between the two ends. CDR1 is KGHSH and CDR2 is LQKENI in the germline V gene. Written as DNA, the CDR3 is TGTGCCAGCTCACCAGCCCCGGCGTATAGCAATCAGCCCCAGCATTTT. Its translation: CASSPAPAYSNQPQHF.

This clone was seen once. The chain carries TRBV19 and TRBJ2-3, with 8 bases matching TRBD1. Germline trimming cut 2 bases from V and 0 bases from J; bases unmatched to any gene: 10. The CDR3 is 18 amino acids. CDR1 and CDR2 from the germline V gene are LNHDA and SQIVND (reference sequence). CDR3 coding DNA: TGTGCCAGTAGTATAACGATAGGGACAGGTACTAGCACAGATACGCAGTATTTT. It encodes CASSITIGTGTSTDTQYF.

V usage is TRBV11-3 and J usage is TRBJ1-2, with D unresolved. Trimming removed 3 bases at V and 0 bases at J, with 8 bases between. Germline assignment: CDR1 SGHNT and CDR2 YENEEA. The CDR3 sequence is 14 residues long. The CDR3 sequence is CASSLETSNYGYTF. Here the CDR3 DNA reads TGTGCCAGCAGCTTGGAGACTTCTAACTATGGCTACACCTTC. The whole variable domain, filled in from reference TRBV11-3 and TRBJ1-2, reads EAGVVQSPRYKIIEKKQPVAFWCNPISGHNTLYWYLQNLGQGPELLIRYENEEAVDDSQLPKDRFSAERLKGVDSTLKIQPAELGDSAVYLCASSLETSNYGYTFGSGTRLTVV.

In its sample, this clone was seen once. The gene calls are TRBV12-3 or TRBV12-4 and TRBJ2-7; D might be TRBD1 or TRBD2, each matching 6 bases. The CDR3 extends over 12 amino acids. The V and J ends lost 6 bases and 10 bases respectively, with 16 bases between them. The CDR3 region has the DNA TGTGCCAGCAGCCAGGGTAAGGGGGGACAGTACGTC. Amino acids: CASSQGKGGQYV.

The chain employs TRBV6-4 and TRBJ1-2; the D gene is possibly TRBD1 (5 bases). V was clipped by 8 bases and J by 8 bases, with 12 bases between them. The CDR3 has 11 amino acids. Germline-derived CDR1 and CDR2 are MRHNA and SNTAGT. The DNA of the CDR3 is TGTGCCAGCTCCGTGAGGACAGGCTACACCTTC. This encodes CASSVRTGYTF.

This chain links TRBV27 with TRBJ1-1; maybe TRBD1 (6 bases). Trimming removed 5 bases from V and 4 bases from J, with 17 bases in between. Germline V gene lookup returns CDR1 MNHEY and CDR2 SMNVEV (reference sequence). The CDR3 is 15 amino acids. CDR3: CASSSKGGGVTEAFF. The CDR3 DNA sequence: TGTGCCAGCAGTAGCAAGGGGGGAGGGGTCACTGAAGCTTTCTTT.

V and J are TRBV27 and TRBJ2-1; 9 bases are a match to TRBD2. CDR1 and CDR2 from the germline V gene are MNHEY and SMNVEV (reference sequence). This CDR3 contains 17 residues. V gave up 5 bases and J gave up 7 bases; unmatched junction bases: 15. The CDR3 DNA follows: TGTGCCAGCAGTGGGGTCAGCCGAAGCGGGGGGCAGAATGAGCAGTTCTTC. Protein: CASSGVSRSGGQNEQFF.

CDR3 DNA sequence: TGTGCCAGCAGTAAACCGGGACTAGTAAGCACCGGGGAGCTGTTTTTT. As protein: CASSKPGLVSTGELFF. The chain uses TRBV27 and TRBJ2-2; the match to TRBD2 covers 8 bases. This CDR3 contains 16 residues. The trim removed 5 bases at V and 4 bases at J, leaving 9 bases unmatched. Germline V lookup: CDR1 MNHEY, CDR2 SMNVEV (reference sequence).

The chain employs TRBV3-1 (or the pseudogene TRBV3-2) and TRBJ1-1; D is undetermined. CDR1 LGHDT and CDR2 YNNKEL come from the germline V gene (reference sequence). V was clipped by 4 bases and J by 1 base, with 10 bases between them. This CDR3 contains 14 residues. CDR3 region: CASSRTTENTEAFF. CDR3 nucleotides: TGTGCCAGCAGCCGAACCACAGAGAACACTGAAGCTTTCTTT.

The V gene is TRBV10-3, the J gene TRBJ2-1, with D possibly TRBD1 on 6 matching bases. Germline-derived CDR1 and CDR2 are ENHRY and SYGVKD. CDR3 length: 13 amino acids. Deletions cut 10 bases from V and 4 bases from J, with 14 bases between. In DNA form, the CDR3 reads TGTGCCACAGGGACATCCGCATACAATGAGCAGTTCTTC. Translating gives CATGTSAYNEQFF.

V usage is TRBV14 and J usage is TRBJ2-2; 7 bases line up with TRBD1. The trim removed 3 bases at V and 5 bases at J, leaving 3 bases unmatched. CDR1 and CDR2 from the germline V gene are SGHDN and FVKESK. This CDR3 has 14 residues. The CDR3 reads CASSQNRGTGELFF. CDR3 nucleotide sequence: TGTGCCAGCAGCCAGAACAGGGGAACCGGGGAGCTGTTTTTT.

This chain joins TRBV5-1 and TRBJ1-5; D is unclear. Per the germline V gene, CDR1 is SGHRS and CDR2 is YFSETQ. The CDR3 runs 13 residues. Deletions cut 4 bases from V and 5 bases from J, with 10 bases between. This CDR3 reads CASSRDQDQPQHF. CDR3 coding DNA: TGCGCCAGCAGCCGTGATCAGGATCAGCCCCAGCATTTT.